The clone carrying this TCR beta chain was counted a few times. Its matching antigen is unknown. This sample was taken from a study of T cells in Graves' hyperthyroidism and ophthalmopathy. After removal of 4 bases from V and 5 bases from J, the junction contained 5 bases not matched to a gene. Germline CDR1 and CDR2: SGHNT and YENEEA. This CDR3 is 16 amino acids long. Researchers amplified the TCR beta CDR3 regions from RNA transcripts. Initially, a first-round RT-PCR of the TCR CDR3 employed the HTBI primer set. From the multiplex PCR reads, TCRdb called clonotypes with MiXCR, one entry per CDR3 protein. The table has approximately 330,000 distinct CDR3 sequences, roughly 13% seen once; the top ten hold around 32%. The study, taken as a whole, reports: Most thyroid clonotypes expanded above 0.001 appeared in blood too.

The chain couples TRBV11-3 to TRBJ2-2, with 12 bases fitting TRBD2. This clonotype was sampled from a woman aged 35 to 49 with Graves' ophthalmopathy. The sample comprised blood. The DNA for the CDR3 is TGTGCCAGCAGCTCGGCTAGCGGGGGGGGGACCGGGGAGCTGTTTTTT. Encoded protein: CASSSASGGGTGELFF.